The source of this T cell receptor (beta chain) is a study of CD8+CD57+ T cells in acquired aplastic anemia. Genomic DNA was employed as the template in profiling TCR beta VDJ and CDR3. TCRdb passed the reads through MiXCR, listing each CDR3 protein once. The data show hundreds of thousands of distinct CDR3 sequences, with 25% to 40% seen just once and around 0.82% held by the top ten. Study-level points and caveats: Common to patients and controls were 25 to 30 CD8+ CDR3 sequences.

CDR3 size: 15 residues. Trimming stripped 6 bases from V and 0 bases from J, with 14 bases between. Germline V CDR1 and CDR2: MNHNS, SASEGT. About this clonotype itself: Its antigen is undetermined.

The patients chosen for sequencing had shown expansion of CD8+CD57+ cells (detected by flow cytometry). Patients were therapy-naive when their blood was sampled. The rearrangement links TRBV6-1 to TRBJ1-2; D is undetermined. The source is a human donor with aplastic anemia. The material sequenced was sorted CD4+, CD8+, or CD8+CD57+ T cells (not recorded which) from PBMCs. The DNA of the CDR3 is TGTGCCAGCAGGGGAGGAGATCTTACTAACTATGGCTACACCTTC. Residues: CASRGGDLTNYGYTF.